The sequence of this T cell receptor beta chain was determined in a study of cytomegalovirus exposure and HLA in healthy donors. Donors came from a validation cohort of approximately 110 subjects, distinct from the first 666-subject cohort. Data came from immunoSEQ multiplex PCR; TCRdb stores just in-frame clones and leaves some out. In the table there are approximately 160,000 clones, 85% to 90% of which are singletons. The germline V gene encodes CDR1 LGHNA and CDR2 YSLEER. Trimming removed 0 bases from V and 2 bases from J; junction bases left unmatched: 11. The CDR3 is 18 residues long. The sequenced sample consisted of PBMCs. The V and J genes are TRBV4-3 and TRBJ2-3, with 7 bases aligning to TRBD2. This TCR was sampled from a woman aged 18-35 years in good health and CMV-seropositive. The CDR3 region is CASSQEWLPGTITDTQYF. CDR3 in DNA: TGCGCCAGCAGCCAAGAGTGGTTGCCGGGGACTATCACAGATACGCAGTATTTT.